Presented here are 26 T cell receptor beta chains from one specimen sequenced in a study of kidney transplant recipient with SARS-CoV-2 infection. Via MiXCR, TCRdb re-called the reads, giving one row per CDR3 protein. Of 200,000 to 300,000 distinct CDR3 sequences in the sample, more than 25% are singletons; the top ten hold 7% to 8%. Sequenced material: a blood sample, taken at baseline and on day 111 from a kidney transplant recipient. The receptors stem from a male patient between 25 and 39 years old who had COVID-19 and was a kidney transplant recipient. Some T cells may originate from the graft donor.

Note on this clonotype: Just one base apart from a much larger clone, this may be a read error. The rearrangement uses TRBV5-1 and TRBJ1-1; TRBD1 aligns across 9 bases. CDR3 size: 16 residues. The junction had 10 bases not matched to a gene; V was cut back by 6 bases and J by 1 base. Germline CDR1 is SGHRS and CDR2 is YFSETQ. CDR3 in amino acids: CASNRRTGVRNTEAFF. DNA of the CDR3: TGCGCCAGCAACCGAAGGACAGGGGTGAGGAACACTGAAGCTTTCTTT.

This clonotype came up many times. The chain combines TRBV6-8 with TRBJ2-1, with TRBD2 matching 10 bases. The CDR3 totals 15 residues. Germline CDR1 is MNHGY and CDR2 is SAAAGT. The J segment lost 2 bases and the V segment lost 8 bases, leaving 6 bases of the junction unmatched. DNA for the CDR3: TGTGCCAGCCTGATAGGACTAGCGGCCTACAATGAGCAGTTCTTC. Amino acid sequence: CASLIGLAAYNEQFF.

This clonotype has at least ten counts. The rearrangement uses TRBV6-5 and TRBJ2-7; D is ambiguous. V was pared by 5 bases and J by 8 bases, with 16 bases between. The CDR3 has 13 residues. Looked up from germline, CDR1 is MNHEY and CDR2 is SVGAGI. The CDR3 region has the DNA TGTGCCAGCAGTGCAAAAGAGACCAGCCAGCAGTACTTC. This gives the protein CASSAKETSQQYF.

As to this clonotype: A much larger clone lies one base from this, so it may be a read error. The chain couples TRBV6-4 to TRBJ2-5, with 7 bases lining up with TRBD1. V lost 3 bases to trimming and J lost 5 bases; unmatched junction nucleotides: 6. Germline values: CDR1 MRHNA, CDR2 SNTAGT. This CDR3 spans 14 amino acids. Written as DNA, the CDR3 is TGTGCCAGCAGTGAACTGAGGGGGCAGGAGACCCAGTACTTC. Its protein product is CASSELRGQETQYF.

The CDR3 nucleotides read TGCAGTGCTAGATGGGACAGAGCCAACATTCAGTACTTC. Its protein is CSARWDRANIQYF. The chain is built from TRBV20-1 and TRBJ2-4, with 7 positions matching TRBD1. V was clipped by 2 bases and J by 7 bases; unmatched bases: 5. The CDR3 covers 13 residues. Germline V gene data show CDR1 as DFQATT and CDR2 as SNEGSKA (reference sequence).

At least ten counts were recorded for this clonotype. This chain joins TRBV4-2 and TRBJ2-1; 9 nucleotides line up with TRBD2. CDR1 and CDR2 from the germline V gene are LGHNA and YNFKEQ. The CDR3 contains 14 residues. Losses at the gene ends were 3 bases for V and 5 bases for J; bases not matched to a gene: 2. This CDR3 reads CASSQLAGNNEQFF. The DNA for the CDR3 is TGTGCCAGCAGCCAGCTAGCGGGAAACAATGAGCAGTTCTTC.

In the case of this clonotype: No conserved phenylalanine or tryptophan ends this CDR3, so it is likely a read error. V is TRBV7-1 and J is TRBJ1-2; D gene unclear. TRBV7-1 is an ORF for which the function is uncertain. The V and J ends lost 5 bases and 4 bases respectively, with 23 bases between them. The CDR3 extends over 17 amino acids. In DNA form, the CDR3 reads TGTGCCAGCAGCCCGGAAGCTCACGAGGGAAAGACCTATGGCTACACCTCC. Its translation is CASSPEAHEGKTYGYTS.

This clonotype was found many times. This chain uses TRBV27 with TRBJ2-7; 10 bases are shared with TRBD2. The junction had 6 bases not matched to a gene; V was cut back by 4 bases and J by 3 bases. The CDR3 covers 15 residues. Germline CDR1 and CDR2: MNHEY and SMNVEV (reference sequence). The CDR3 sequence: CASSSPGLASYEQYF. The CDR3, as DNA: TGTGCCAGCAGTTCGCCGGGACTAGCGAGCTACGAGCAGTACTTC.

This chain joins TRBV3-1 and TRBJ2-5; D gene ambiguous. This CDR3 is built from 17 residues. Trimming pared 5 bases from V and 9 bases from J, leaving 28 bases between. Per germline, CDR1 LGHDT and CDR2 YNNKEL (reference sequence). This chain's CDR3 is CASSIVSPISFSEAQYF. For the CDR3, the DNA is TGTGCCAGCAGCATCGTTTCTCCCATTTCTTTCTCTGAGGCCCAGTACTTC.

This clonotype was picked up many times. The J gene is TRBJ2-1, the V gene TRBV27; D call uncertain. CDR3 length: 11 amino acids. Germline CDR1 is MNHEY and CDR2 is SMNVEV (reference sequence). The V end lost 8 bases, the J end lost 10 bases, and 12 bases lay between the germline ends. DNA for the CDR3: TGTGCCAGCGGTAGATTGTGGGAGCAGTTCTTC. The encoded protein is CASGRLWEQFF.

This clonotype was detected many times. The rearrangement joins TRBV6-6 to TRBJ2-2; D gene unclear. The CDR3 runs 17 residues. The V end lost 7 bases, the J end lost 0 bases, and 18 bases lay between the germline ends. CDR1 is MNHNY and CDR2 is SVGAGI in the germline V gene (reference sequence). The CDR3 is CASTEAYQATNTGELFF. CDR3 in DNA: TGTGCCAGCACTGAGGCTTACCAAGCAACGAACACCGGGGAGCTGTTTTTT.

Note on this clonotype: A read error is possible here, since a much larger clone lies one base away. The chain couples TRBV6-1 to TRBJ1-3, with D unresolved. This CDR3 region has 18 residues. Germline V gives CDR1 MNHNS, CDR2 SASEGT. Trimming took off 5 bases at V and 2 bases at J, with 22 bases between the two ends. CDR3 DNA: TGTGCCAGCAGTCCCGGGATTCAATGGCTTGGTGCTGGAAACACCATATATTTT. This codes for CASSPGIQWLGAGNTIYF.

This clonotype was detected a few times. This sequence joins TRBV4-1 and TRBJ2-1; 9 bases line up with TRBD2. The CDR3 length is 16 residues. The germline V gene encodes CDR1 MGHRA and CDR2 YSYEKL. The V gene end was trimmed by 2 bases and the J gene end by 8 bases; junction bases not matched to a gene: 10. CDR3 amino acids: CASSQLSAGGAYEQFF. The CDR3 bases are TGCGCCAGCAGCCAACTCTCCGCGGGGGGGGCCTATGAGCAGTTCTTC.

This clonotype was counted many times. This rearrangement joins TRBV5-3 to TRBJ1-2; D may be TRBD1 (5 bases). TRBV5-3 is recorded as an ORF, its role being uncertain. The length of the CDR3 is 16 residues. Trimming removed 7 bases at V and 4 bases at J, with 23 bases between. CDR3 coding DNA: TGTGCCAGAGTGGTGACAGTGGTGAGAAAGACCTATGGCTACACCTTC. Translation: CARVVTVVRKTYGYTF.

The table lists this clonotype with many counts. The chain combines TRBV6-5 with TRBJ1-4; D is ambiguous. The CDR3 consists of 15 residues. Germline V gene sequence: CDR1 MNHEY, CDR2 SVGAGI. V was trimmed by 0 bases and J by 3 bases, leaving 8 bases between them. CDR3 protein: CASSYSGSANEKLFF. The CDR3 nucleotides are TGTGCCAGCAGTTACTCGGGATCGGCTAATGAAAAACTGTTTTTT.

In this sample, this clonotype turned up many times. The rearrangement joins TRBV10-2 to TRBJ1-2; no definite D call. Germline V lookup: CDR1 WSHSY, CDR2 SAAADI. Trimming shortened V by 5 bases and J by 4 bases, and 23 bases separated the two germline ends. The CDR3 has 17 amino acids. The CDR3 DNA follows: TGCGCCAGCAGTTGTAATGGCACTTCTAGAAAGACCTATGGCTACACCTTC. Translated: CASSCNGTSRKTYGYTF.

This clonotype has ten or more counts. V usage is TRBV7-9 and J usage is TRBJ1-2; D gene unclear. Trimming took off 5 bases at V and 4 bases at J, with 23 bases between the two ends. Germline V gene lookup returns CDR1 SEHNR and CDR2 FQNEAQ (reference sequence). This CDR3 is 17 amino acids long. The CDR3 region is CASSLLQYHGKTYGYTF. The CDR3 DNA follows: TGTGCCAGCAGCCTCTTGCAATACCATGGAAAGACCTATGGCTACACCTTC.

This chain uses TRBV27 with TRBJ2-3; D is tentatively TRBD1 or TRBD2 (5 bases each). Trimming removed 5 bases at V and 1 base at J, with 10 bases between. Germline V gene sequence: CDR1 MNHEY, CDR2 SMNVEV (reference sequence). The CDR3 length is 14 residues. CDR3 DNA: TGTGCCAGCAGTAAGGGACGCCGCACAGATACGCAGTATTTT. Its protein is CASSKGRRTDTQYF.

The chain links TRBV5-4 to TRBJ1-2; D unresolved. CDR1 SGHNT and CDR2 YYREEE come from the germline V gene (reference sequence). Trimming took 7 bases from V and 4 from J, leaving 23 bases between them. The CDR3 covers 16 residues. CDR3: CASDTTVPGKTYGYTF. In DNA, the CDR3 is TGTGCCAGCGATACGACCGTACCAGGAAAGACCTATGGCTACACCTTC.

This chain links TRBV28 with TRBJ2-5; D could derive from TRBD1 or TRBD2 (7 bases each). Germline V gene sequence: CDR1 MDHEN, CDR2 SYDVKM. The CDR3 runs 14 residues. V was pared by 2 bases and J by 7 bases, with 14 bases between. CDR3 sequence: CASSLPTGRGTQYF. CDR3 DNA: TGTGCCAGCAGTTTACCGACAGGGAGGGGGACCCAGTACTTC.

This clonotype was counted ten times or more. The chain combines TRBV7-9 with TRBJ1-2; TRBD1 is a possible D gene (5 bases). Trimming took 5 bases from V and 5 from J, leaving 18 bases between them. CDR1 and CDR2 from the germline V gene are SEHNR and FQNEAQ (reference sequence). CDR3 length equals 15 residues. CDR3 region: CASSQTDGAGYGYTF. Here the CDR3 DNA reads TGTGCCAGCAGCCAGACAGACGGTGCGGGATATGGCTACACCTTC. The whole variable domain, filled in from reference TRBV7-9 and TRBJ1-2, reads DTGVSQNPRHKITKRGQNVTFRCDPISEHNRLYWYRQTLGQGPEFLTYFQNEAQLEKSRLLSDRFSAERPKGSFSTLEIQRTEQGDSAMYLCASSQTDGAGYGYTFGSGTRLTVV.

This clonotype was seen many times. The chain employs TRBV3-2 and TRBJ2-1; no DNA check was done on the table's D call, TRBD2. TRBV3-2 is an annotated pseudogene. This CDR3 is 14 amino acids long. CDR3 residues: CASSQSWGVNEQFF. As DNA, the CDR3 is TGTGCCAGCAGCCAATCTTGGGGAGTCAATGAGCAGTTCTTC.

This clonotype has a count of ten or more. The rearrangement uses TRBV27 and TRBJ1-3; TRBD1 is a possible D gene (5 bases). The CDR3 consists of 15 residues. The germline V gene encodes CDR1 MNHEY and CDR2 SMNVEV (reference sequence). V lost 4 bases and J lost 2, with 12 bases in between. The DNA for the CDR3 is TGTGCCAGCAGTTCGCGTGTGGGGGCTGGAAACACCATATATTTT. This translates into CASSSRVGAGNTIYF.

This clonotype has a count of ten or more. The chain has TRBV11-2 and TRBJ1-2, with D uncertain. Trimming took 5 bases from V and 4 from J, leaving 23 bases between them. Germline V gives CDR1 SGHAT, CDR2 FQNNGV. This CDR3 contains 17 residues. The CDR3 nucleotides are TGTGCCAGCAGCAGGTATGCAACAAGCAGAAAGACCTATGGCTACACCTTC. It yields the protein CASSRYATSRKTYGYTF.

The sample holds many counts of this clonotype. CDR3 DNA sequence: TGCGCCAGCAGTCGTCTAAGGCTACGCAGAAAGACCTATGGCTACACCTTC. Protein: CASSRLRLRRKTYGYTF. This chain connects TRBV23-1 to TRBJ1-2; D unresolved. TRBV23-1 is designated an ORF whose function remains uncertain. This CDR3 region has 17 residues. The V and J ends lost 4 bases and 4 bases respectively, with 22 bases between them.

The table lists this clonotype with a count of one. This is likely a read error, given that the CDR3 carries no conserved phenylalanine or tryptophan at its end. The chain is built from TRBV18 and TRBJ1-1, with TRBD1 as a possible D gene (5 bases). V dropped 6 bases and J dropped 4 bases, with 9 bases sitting between them. Germline CDR1 and CDR2: KGHSH and LQKENI. The CDR3 has 12 residues. The CDR3: CASSKGFTEAFL. DNA of the CDR3: TGTGCCAGCTCCAAGGGGTTCACTGAAGCTTTCCTT.